This record looks at one T cell receptor (beta chain) sequence and its context. Its specificity is unknown. CDR3 and TCR beta VDJ profiling relied on a genomic DNA template. TCRdb independently ran MiXCR on the reads; one entry per CDR3 protein. The sample carries under 500,000 distinct CDR3 sequences, about a third recorded once. This sample was taken from a study of CD8+CD57+ T cells in acquired aplastic anemia. Study overall: Mean yield of DNA from sorted CD4+ and CD8+ cells was approximately 3 ug. General study results and limits: Around 30 sequences, all CD8+ CDR3, were shared between patients and controls. Patients versus controls showed no significant CD8+ Simpson's diversity difference.

Patients sequenced had flow cytometry evidence of CD8+CD57+ cell expansion. Patients had received no therapy at the time of blood sampling. Germline CDR1 reads ENHRY; CDR2 reads SYGVKD. The CDR3 sequence is 11 residues long. V was pared by 3 bases and J by 5 bases, with 5 bases between. The clonotype was recovered from a human donor with aplastic anemia. Sequencing was done on a sample of sorted CD4+, CD8+, or CD8+CD57+ T cells (not recorded which) from PBMCs. The chain has TRBV10-3 and TRBJ2-7; D remains unclear. The CDR3 is CAISELDEQYF. The CDR3 bases are TGTGCCATCAGTGAATTAGACGAGCAGTACTTC.